These 26 T cell receptor beta chains were all obtained from the same sample, sequenced in a study of blood T cells in healthy people across ages. Next came a second PCR, run for about 6 to 11 cycles, which used a sample-barcoded 5' primer along with a J-beta primer mix. MiXCR, run by TCRdb on the 5' RACE reads, gives a single entry per CDR3 protein. The repertoire consists of about 630,000 distinct CDR3 sequences, with around 21% occurring once and the leading ten covering 3% to 4%. Specimen: blood. The origin of the receptors is a man between 65 and 85 years old in good health.

In this sample, this clonotype turned up many times. The V call is TRBV28, the J call TRBJ2-1; 11 nucleotides agree with TRBD2. CDR3 length: 17 amino acids. The V and J ends lost 6 bases and 9 bases, in that order; junction bases with no gene match: 16. Germline CDR1 reads MDHEN; CDR2 reads SYDVKM. As DNA, the CDR3 is TGTGCCAGCAGGGTCGGGACTAGCGGCCCTTATGGGGGTGAGCAGTTCTTC. It codes for CASRVGTSGPYGGEQFF.

The chain recombines TRBV7-9 with TRBJ2-5; no clear D gene. The germline V gene encodes CDR1 SEHNR and CDR2 FQNEAQ (reference sequence). V lost 0 bases, J lost 4 bases, and 12 bases lay in between. This CDR3 has 15 residues. CDR3 protein: CASSLARLGSETQYF. In DNA, the CDR3 is TGTGCCAGCAGCTTAGCAAGGCTGGGGTCAGAGACCCAGTACTTC.

The rearrangement uses TRBV20-1 and TRBJ2-3; 7 bases agree with TRBD1. With V trimmed by 8 bases and J by 2 bases, 4 bases remained unmatched. This CDR3 contains 12 residues. From germline, CDR1 is DFQATT and CDR2 SNEGSKA (reference sequence). CDR3 bases: TGCAGTTCAAGGGGGCACACAGATACGCAGTATTTT. Translation: CSSRGHTDTQYF.

The chain recombines TRBV15 with TRBJ1-3; no reliable D call. The CDR3 contains 16 residues. V lost 0 bases, J lost 4 bases, and 13 bases lay in between. The V gene's germline CDR1 is LNHNV and CDR2 YYDKDF (reference sequence). CDR3 sequence reads: CATSRDQLISGNTIYF. For the CDR3, the DNA is TGTGCCACCAGCAGAGATCAGTTGATATCCGGAAACACCATATATTTT. The variable domain in full, with the rest retrieved from reference TRBV15 and TRBJ1-3, is DAMVIQNPRYQVTQFGKPVTLSCSQTLNHNVMYWYQQKSSQAPKLLFHYYDKDFNNEADTPDNFQSRRPNTSFCFLDIRSPGLGDTAMYLCATSRDQLISGNTIYFGEGSWLTVV.

This clonotype was seen a few times. This sequence joins TRBV19 and TRBJ2-1; 7 bases fit TRBD2. Germline CDR1 reads LNHDA; CDR2 reads SQIVND (reference sequence). J lost 4 bases, V lost 6 bases, and 6 bases had no gene match. CDR3 size: 14 residues. The CDR3 protein is CASSPGLLYNEQFF. CDR3 DNA sequence: TGTGCCAGTAGCCCGGGACTACTTTACAATGAGCAGTTCTTC.

The CDR3 region is CASSTQGQGKIYEQYF. In DNA form, the CDR3 reads TGCGCCAGCAGCACTCAAGGACAGGGGAAAATCTACGAGCAGTACTTC. The chain joins TRBV5-1 to TRBJ2-5; 9 positions match TRBD1. The J call may be in error: the DNA end matches TRBJ2-7 better. The CDR3 extends over 16 amino acids. In germline, CDR1 is SGHRS, CDR2 YFSETQ.

This clonotype occurred many times. V gene TRBV6-6 combines with J gene TRBJ1-1; D is undetermined. This CDR3 has 12 residues. CDR1 and CDR2 from the germline V gene are MNHNY and SVGAGI (reference sequence). Trimming pared 8 bases from V and 1 base from J, leaving 8 bases between. The CDR3 DNA follows: TGTGCCAGCGTCCAAGGGAACACTGAAGCTTTCTTT. It is translated as CASVQGNTEAFF.

This clonotype came up a few times. The chain is built from TRBV24-1 and TRBJ2-1, with TRBD2 as a possible D gene (7 bases). The CDR3 loop spans 16 amino acids. V lost 5 bases, J lost 4 bases, and 17 bases lay in between. Per the germline V gene, CDR1 is KGHDR and CDR2 is SFDVKD. As DNA, the CDR3 is TGTGCCACCAGTGGAAACGGCGGGGGACAATACAATGAGCAGTTCTTC. This gives the protein CATSGNGGGQYNEQFF.

The V call is TRBV5-1, the J call TRBJ2-7; TRBD2 agrees at 16 bases. With V trimmed by 0 bases and J by 2 bases, 2 bases remained unmatched. Looked up from germline, CDR1 is SGHRS and CDR2 is YFSETQ. CDR3 length: 17 residues. In nucleotides, the CDR3 is TGCGCCAGCAGCTTGGAAGGGACTAGCGGGAGGGCCTACGAGCAGTACTTC. Its protein product is CASSLEGTSGRAYEQYF.

V gene TRBV4-2 combines with J gene TRBJ2-4; perhaps D is TRBD1 or TRBD2 (5 bases each). V was trimmed by 2 bases and J by 0 bases, leaving 11 bases between them. Per the germline V gene, CDR1 is LGHNA and CDR2 is YNFKEQ. CDR3 length: 16 amino acids. The CDR3 spells CASSQRDALAKNIQYF. In DNA form, the CDR3 reads TGTGCCAGCAGCCAACGGGACGCCTTAGCCAAAAACATTCAGTACTTC.

This clonotype was seen ten or more times. The chain carries TRBV4-1 and TRBJ2-5; D is perhaps TRBD2 (5 bases). The CDR3 sequence is 16 residues long. The germline V and J ends were trimmed by 1 base and 9 bases, with 21 bases remaining between them. Germline loops: CDR1 MGHRA, CDR2 YSYEKL. The CDR3 here is CASSQVGMEVRRAQYF. CDR3 in DNA: TGCGCCAGCAGCCAAGTAGGGATGGAGGTCCGCCGGGCCCAGTACTTC.

This clonotype has a count of ten or more. The chain combines TRBV4-1 with TRBJ2-7; 9 bases line up with TRBD2. Germline lookup yields CDR1 MGHRA and CDR2 YSYEKL. The CDR3 is 16 amino acids. V dropped 0 bases and J dropped 3; count of bases not matched to a gene: 6. CDR3 DNA: TGCGCCAGCAGCCAAGATCGAGATAGCGGGAGCTACGAGCAGTACTTC. It codes for CASSQDRDSGSYEQYF.

The CDR3 here is CASSLGGTDRNTEAFF. The CDR3 DNA follows: TGCGCCAGCAGCTTGGGGGGGACCGACAGAAACACTGAAGCTTTCTTT. The chain employs TRBV5-1 and TRBJ1-1, with D possibly being TRBD1 (5 bases). CDR3 length: 16 residues. V was pared by 0 bases and J by 2 bases, with 14 bases between. Germline CDR1 and CDR2: SGHRS and YFSETQ.

CDR3 loop: CASSQDRLNEQFF. CDR3 nucleotides: TGCGCCAGCAGCCAAGATAGACTGAATGAGCAGTTCTTC. This chain links TRBV4-1 with TRBJ2-1; the D is unclear. Trimming removed 0 bases from V and 7 bases from J, with 7 bases in between. Germline V lookup: CDR1 MGHRA, CDR2 YSYEKL. This CDR3 is built from 13 residues.

This clonotype appeared once. J is TRBJ2-1 and V is TRBV20-1; a weak D match, TRBD2 (7 bases). The CDR3 is made up of 11 amino acids. Germline CDR1 is DFQATT and CDR2 is SNEGSKA (reference sequence). The V and J ends lost 5 bases and 14 bases respectively, with 16 bases between them. CDR3 sequence: CSAGPEGGKFF. The CDR3 DNA reads TGCAGTGCTGGACCCGAGGGGGGGAAGTTCTTC.

The chain joins TRBV20-1 to TRBJ1-2; D remains unclear. This CDR3 comprises 14 residues. CDR1 is DFQATT and CDR2 is SNEGSKA in the germline V gene (reference sequence). V was clipped by 5 bases and J by 3 bases, with 16 bases between them. This chain's CDR3 is CSAGGSLMDYGYTF. The CDR3 DNA is TGCAGTGCTGGTGGGAGCCTAATGGACTATGGCTACACCTTC.

The chain couples TRBV5-1 to TRBJ2-2; D perhaps matches TRBD2 (5 bases). The V gene lost 2 bases and the J gene lost 1 base, with 9 bases spanning the gap. This CDR3 region has 15 residues. The germline V gene has CDR1 SGHRS and CDR2 YFSETQ. CDR3 amino acids: CASSLADLNTGELFF. The CDR3, as DNA: TGCGCCAGCAGCTTAGCGGACTTGAACACCGGGGAGCTGTTTTTT.

The chain is built from TRBV6-5 and TRBJ1-1; D gene unclear. The CDR3 length is 13 residues. The germline V gene encodes CDR1 MNHEY and CDR2 SVGAGI. With 0 bases removed from V and 5 bases from J, the gap between germline ends came to 7 bases. The CDR3 is CASSYSAGTEAFF. The CDR3 coding sequence is TGTGCCAGCAGTTACTCGGCTGGGACTGAAGCTTTCTTT.

This chain connects TRBV30 to TRBJ2-5, with D possibly matching TRBD1 (5 bases). The J call may be incorrect, as the DNA end agrees better with TRBJ2-7. The CDR3 is made up of 10 amino acids. Germline lookup yields CDR1 GTSNPN and CDR2 SVGIG (reference sequence). The CDR3 DNA follows: TGTGCCTGTGACAGCTACGAGCAGTACTTC. Translation gives CACDSYEQYF.

Notes on this clonotype: An end of the junction differs from the germline gene, which may be a read error. This chain links TRBV7-3 with TRBJ2-7; 7 nucleotides match TRBD1. The CDR3 covers 14 residues. Germline-derived CDR1 and CDR2 are SGHTA and FQGTGA. DNA of the CDR3: TGTGCCAGCAGCTTCTACAGGGGTTGTTACGAGCAGCACTTC. This gives the protein CASSFYRGCYEQHF.

This clonotype occurred many times. The genes are TRBV7-9 and TRBJ2-5; D not resolved. Per germline, CDR1 SEHNR and CDR2 FQNEAQ (reference sequence). The CDR3 covers 15 residues. The ends were cut back, 5 bases at V and 0 bases at J, with 13 bases in the middle. Written as DNA, the CDR3 is TGTGCCAGCAGCGACAATTCAGAGTACCAAGAGACCCAGTACTTC. This sequence encodes CASSDNSEYQETQYF.

The chain couples TRBV20-1 to TRBJ2-1, with 11 bases lining up with TRBD2. CDR1 and CDR2 (germline): DFQATT, SNEGSKA (reference sequence). V was clipped by 1 base and J by 6 bases; unmatched bases: 14. This CDR3 is built from 18 residues. CDR3 residues: CSARALIISGRAINEQFF. The CDR3 DNA reads as TGCAGTGCTAGAGCACTAATTATTAGCGGGAGGGCCATCAATGAGCAGTTCTTC.

The chain links TRBV20-1 to TRBJ2-3, with TRBD2 matching 9 bases. V lost 2 bases and J lost 0; bases outside the gene matches: 6. The CDR3 totals 16 residues. CDR1 and CDR2 from the germline V gene are DFQATT and SNEGSKA (reference sequence). The chain's CDR3 is CSARPLTSGSTDTQYF. In DNA form, the CDR3 reads TGCAGTGCTAGACCCCTGACTAGCGGCAGCACAGATACGCAGTATTTT.

This clonotype has a handful of counts. The rearrangement joins TRBV5-1 to TRBJ2-3, with D perhaps matching TRBD1 (6 bases). The V end was cut by 0 bases, the J end by 0 bases, with 11 bases between. From germline, CDR1 is SGHRS and CDR2 YFSETQ. The CDR3 spans 16 residues. CDR3 nucleotide sequence: TGCGCCAGCAGCTTGGGGACAGACAAAAGCACAGATACGCAGTATTTT. This translates into CASSLGTDKSTDTQYF. The full variable domain, rest sourced from reference TRBV5-1 and TRBJ2-3, is KAGVTQTPRYLIKTRGQQVTLSCSPISGHRSVSWYQQTPGQGLQFLFEYFSETQRNKGNFPGRFSGRQFSNSRSEMNVSTLELGDSALYLCASSLGTDKSTDTQYFGPGTRLTVL.

The chain links TRBV29-1 to TRBJ1-2, with TRBD1 identical over 8 bases. J was trimmed by 6 bases and V by 4 bases; bases with no gene match: 4. The CDR3 covers 12 residues. CDR1 and CDR2 (germline): SQVTM, ANQGSEA. The CDR3 DNA reads TGCAGCGTTGGACAGGGGAAAGATGGCTACACCTTC. Translated, it gives CSVGQGKDGYTF.

J is TRBJ2-7 and V is TRBV15; D might be TRBD1 (6 bases). TRBJ2-5 matches the DNA end more closely, so the J call is doubtful. The length of the CDR3 is 16 residues. The germline V gene has CDR1 LNHNV and CDR2 YYDKDF (reference sequence). The CDR3 region has the DNA TGTGCCACCAGCAGAGATAGTGGACAGAACCAAGAGACCCAGTACTTC. Amino acids: CATSRDSGQNQETQYF.